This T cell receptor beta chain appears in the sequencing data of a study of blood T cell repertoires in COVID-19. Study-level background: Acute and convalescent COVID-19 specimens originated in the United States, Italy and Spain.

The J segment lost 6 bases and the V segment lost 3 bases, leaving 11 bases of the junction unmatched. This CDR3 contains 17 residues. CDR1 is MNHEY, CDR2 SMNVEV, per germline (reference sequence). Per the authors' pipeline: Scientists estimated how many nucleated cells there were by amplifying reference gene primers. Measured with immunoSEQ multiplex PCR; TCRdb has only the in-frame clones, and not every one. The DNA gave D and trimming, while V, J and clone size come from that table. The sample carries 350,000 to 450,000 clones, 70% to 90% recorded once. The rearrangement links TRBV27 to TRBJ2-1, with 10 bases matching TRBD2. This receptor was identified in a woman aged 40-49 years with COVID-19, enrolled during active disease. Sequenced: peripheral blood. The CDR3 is CASSFFFGTSASNEQFF. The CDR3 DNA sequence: TGTGCCAGCAGTTTTTTCTTCGGGACTAGCGCGTCCAATGAGCAGTTCTTC.